The rows below give T cell receptor beta chains drawn from one sample of a study of regulatory T cells in long-lasting Graves disease. TCRdb redid the calling of the multiplex PCR reads with MiXCR, one entry per CDR3 protein. Here the sample spans 310,000 or so distinct CDR3 sequences, 22% being singletons. The sample consisted of peripheral blood mononuclear cells (PBMCs), taken when the disease was refractory, from a patient treated with antithyroid drugs. These receptors originate from a female donor with Graves disease. Each CDR3 is given with its conserved first and last residue. Fields, in order: V gene, J gene, CDR3 protein.

v_call: TRBV7-3; j_call: TRBJ2-2; cdr3_aa: CASSPTTSANTGELFF
v_call: TRBV13; j_call: TRBJ1-5; cdr3_aa: CASSFGQWNQPRHF
v_call: TRBV7-9; j_call: TRBJ2-5; cdr3_aa: CASSRTGTAYF
v_call: TRBV28; j_call: TRBJ1-1; cdr3_aa: CASSSRTGKKAFF
v_call: TRBV20-1; j_call: TRBJ2-7; cdr3_aa: CSARKAGGGSYEQYF
v_call: TRBV7-2; j_call: TRBJ1-2; cdr3_aa: CASSFLDSPSSNYGYTF
v_call: TRBV7-9; j_call: TRBJ2-5; cdr3_aa: CASSSLDRGETQYF
v_call: TRBV18; j_call: TRBJ2-1; cdr3_aa: CASSLAEGSEQFF
v_call: TRBV6-5; j_call: TRBJ1-2; cdr3_aa: CASSYFLGGEAYGYTF
v_call: TRBV20-1; j_call: TRBJ1-6; cdr3_aa: CSAREGASSPLHF
v_call: TRBV5-1; j_call: TRBJ1-2; cdr3_aa: CASSWTGSYGYTF
v_call: TRBV14; j_call: TRBJ1-2; cdr3_aa: CASSQVAPGEGPGYTF
v_call: TRBV6-1; j_call: TRBJ2-5; cdr3_aa: CASGQDLQTSSKETQYF
v_call: TRBV30; j_call: TRBJ1-2; cdr3_aa: CAWMGTALSNYGYTF